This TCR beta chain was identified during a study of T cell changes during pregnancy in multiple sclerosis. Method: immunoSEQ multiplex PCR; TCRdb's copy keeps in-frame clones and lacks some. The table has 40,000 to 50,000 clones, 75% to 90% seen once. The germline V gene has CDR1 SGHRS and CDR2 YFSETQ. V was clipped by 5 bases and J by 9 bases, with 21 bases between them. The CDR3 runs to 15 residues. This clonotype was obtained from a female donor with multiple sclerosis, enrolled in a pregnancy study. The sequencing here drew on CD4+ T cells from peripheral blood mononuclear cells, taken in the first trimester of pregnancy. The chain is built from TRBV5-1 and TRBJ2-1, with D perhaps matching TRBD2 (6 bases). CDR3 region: CASSWRAFSPIEQFF. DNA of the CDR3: TGCGCCAGCAGTTGGAGGGCCTTCAGTCCGATTGAGCAGTTCTTC. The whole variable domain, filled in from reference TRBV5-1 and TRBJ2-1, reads KAGVTQTPRYLIKTRGQQVTLSCSPISGHRSVSWYQQTPGQGLQFLFEYFSETQRNKGNFPGRFSGRQFSNSRSEMNVSTLELGDSALYLCASSWRAFSPIEQFFGPGTRLTVL.